The rows below give T cell receptor beta chains drawn from one sample of a study of cytomegalovirus exposure and HLA in healthy donors. Sequencing was performed with immunoSEQ multiplex PCR; in TCRdb, only in-frame clones are kept and a portion is missing. The sample holds over 150,000 clones, roughly 74% seen once. Source material: PBMCs. The receptor set was obtained from a young man in good health and CMV-seronegative. CDR3s leave out the opening cysteine and the closing phenylalanine or tryptophan. Rows may omit the clone size; those that give it use once, few, many or a size class.

j_gene: TRBJ1-2; abundance: NA; v_gene: TRBV14; CDR3aa: ASSQSTVRGYT
j_gene: TRBJ2-7; abundance: once; v_gene: TRBV18; CDR3aa: ASSPELGQGHEQY
j_gene: TRBJ1-1; abundance: NA; v_gene: TRBV4-2; CDR3aa: ASSQGETGEAF
j_gene: TRBJ1-1; abundance: once; v_gene: TRBV5-1; CDR3aa: ASSLAWNTEAF
j_gene: TRBJ2-7; abundance: NA; v_gene: TRBV5-4; CDR3aa: ASARDSYEQY
j_gene: TRBJ2-2; abundance: NA; v_gene: TRBV13; CDR3aa: ASSLRTVTTGELF
j_gene: TRBJ1-1; abundance: NA; v_gene: TRBV9; CDR3aa: ASSVGLMNTEAF
j_gene: TRBJ2-3; abundance: once; v_gene: TRBV25-1; CDR3aa: ASSEYMAAFGTQY
j_gene: TRBJ2-7; abundance: few; v_gene: TRBV27; CDR3aa: ASAPGTGGTYEQY
j_gene: TRBJ2-1; abundance: NA; v_gene: TRBV13; CDR3aa: ASSRETGWLAGVNNEQF
j_gene: TRBJ1-1; abundance: NA; v_gene: TRBV27; CDR3aa: ASTDTENTEAF
j_gene: TRBJ1-3; abundance: NA; v_gene: TRBV5-1; CDR3aa: ASSLAGGLGNTIY
j_gene: TRBJ1-4; abundance: NA; v_gene: TRBV30; CDR3aa: AWSVQGATNEKLF
j_gene: TRBJ1-4; abundance: few; v_gene: TRBV18; CDR3aa: ASSPEGLANEKLF
j_gene: NA; abundance: NA; v_gene: TRBV19; CDR3aa: ASSTSGDEQY
j_gene: TRBJ1-1; abundance: once; v_gene: TRBV27; CDR3aa: ASSLTGAEAF
j_gene: TRBJ1-1; abundance: NA; v_gene: TRBV4-1; CDR3aa: ASSQGGGLNTEAF
j_gene: TRBJ1-1; abundance: NA; v_gene: TRBV9; CDR3aa: ASSSTGRNTEAF
j_gene: TRBJ2-7; abundance: NA; v_gene: TRBV6-5; CDR3aa: ASARDRAGEQY
j_gene: TRBJ2-3; abundance: NA; v_gene: TRBV7-8; CDR3aa: ASSLAGAYGTDTQY
j_gene: TRBJ2-1; abundance: NA; v_gene: TRBV4-3; CDR3aa: ASSQDLSSGAYNEQF
j_gene: TRBJ2-3; abundance: NA; v_gene: TRBV5-6; CDR3aa: ASSTLAGIDTQY
j_gene: TRBJ2-7; abundance: NA; v_gene: TRBV7-2; CDR3aa: ASSLIPGRFYEQY
j_gene: TRBJ2-6; abundance: NA; v_gene: TRBV11-2; CDR3aa: ASSPARANVLT
j_gene: TRBJ2-1; abundance: NA; v_gene: TRBV6-1; CDR3aa: ASSGQGRRNEQF
j_gene: TRBJ2-1; abundance: NA; v_gene: TRBV5-6; CDR3aa: ASSARLAGGYNEQF
j_gene: TRBJ2-1; abundance: NA; v_gene: TRBV9; CDR3aa: ASSLAGVIYNEQF
j_gene: TRBJ1-1; abundance: NA; v_gene: TRBV27; CDR3aa: ASSLTANTEAF
j_gene: TRBJ2-4; abundance: NA; v_gene: TRBV27; CDR3aa: AGSWTGKNIQY
j_gene: TRBJ2-3; abundance: NA; v_gene: TRBV6-1; CDR3aa: ASSLTDGTDTQY
j_gene: TRBJ1-6; abundance: NA; v_gene: TRBV28; CDR3aa: ASSLSGGKDNSPLH
j_gene: TRBJ1-5; abundance: NA; v_gene: TRBV10-3; CDR3aa: AISERGRDQPQH
j_gene: TRBJ1-4; abundance: NA; v_gene: TRBV4-1; CDR3aa: ASSQLREEKLF
j_gene: TRBJ2-2; abundance: once; v_gene: TRBV6-5; CDR3aa: ASSYSTRFTGELF
j_gene: NA; abundance: NA; v_gene: TRBV2; CDR3aa: ASSLQAGGESSYEQY
j_gene: TRBJ2-3; abundance: NA; v_gene: TRBV27; CDR3aa: ASSLRAGLGDTQY
j_gene: TRBJ2-1; abundance: few; v_gene: TRBV5-1; CDR3aa: ASSLAGLAGDYNEQF
j_gene: TRBJ1-6; abundance: once; v_gene: TRBV27; CDR3aa: ATRRDSGSLNSPLH
j_gene: TRBJ1-5; abundance: few; v_gene: TRBV19; CDR3aa: ASSMVGDNQPQH
j_gene: TRBJ2-2; abundance: once; v_gene: TRBV10-3; CDR3aa: AISGRGRNTGELF